Presented here are 12 T cell receptor beta chains from one specimen sequenced in a study of T cell changes during pregnancy in multiple sclerosis. Produced via immunoSEQ multiplex PCR; TCRdb's table is partial and in-frame only. The sample has roughly 100,000 clones, approximately 92% seen once. The sequenced sample was peripheral blood, obtained in the second trimester of pregnancy. These receptor sequences come from a female donor with multiple sclerosis, enrolled in a pregnancy study.

The J gene is TRBJ2-7, the V gene TRBV18, with D unclear. Looked up from germline, CDR1 is KGHSH and CDR2 is LQKENI. Deletions cut 4 bases from V and 2 bases from J, with 9 bases between. The CDR3 is made up of 13 amino acids. In DNA form, the CDR3 reads TGTGCCAGCTCACTAAGCTCCACCTACGAGCAGTACTTC. Translating it yields CASSLSSTYEQYF.

J is TRBJ2-5 and V is TRBV11-1; TRBD2 is a possible D gene (5 bases). V lost 4 bases and J 3 bases, leaving 6 bases between the germline ends. Germline CDR1 is SGHAT and CDR2 is FQDESV (reference sequence). The CDR3 loop spans 12 amino acids. This chain's CDR3 is CASSSGKETQYF. The CDR3 coding sequence is TGTGCCAGCAGCTCCGGGAAAGAGACCCAGTACTTC.

CDR3 DNA: TGTGCCAGCAACTCCCGGGACAGGGGGAGCTACGAGCAGTACTTC. Translated: CASNSRDRGSYEQYF. The V call is TRBV6-1, the J call TRBJ2-7, with 11 nucleotides matching TRBD1. Per germline, CDR1 MNHNS and CDR2 SASEGT. The CDR3 extends over 15 amino acids. V lost 7 bases and J lost 3; bases outside the gene matches: 8.

The table lists this clone with a count of one. The chain links TRBV5-6 to TRBJ1-5; no definite D call. The CDR3 has 14 amino acids. V dropped 5 bases and J dropped 7 bases, with 16 bases sitting between them. The germline gives CDR1 SGHDT, CDR2 YYEEEE. The CDR3 coding sequence is TGTGCCAGCAGTAGAGGTTGGGGAGACCAGCCCCAGCATTTT. It specifies CASSRGWGDQPQHF.

The CDR3 is CASSLGTGLGVYRGETQYF. The CDR3 coding sequence is TGTGCCAGCAGTTTAGGTACGGGACTAGGCGTCTACCGAGGGGAGACCCAGTACTTC. This chain links TRBV28 with TRBJ2-5; 8 bases line up with TRBD2. Trimming took 2 bases from V and 5 from J; bases not matched to a gene: 19. Germline CDR1 reads MDHEN; CDR2 reads SYDVKM. This CDR3 region has 19 residues.

The genes are TRBV5-4 and TRBJ2-1; D gene uncertain. This CDR3 comprises 16 residues. V lost 5 bases and J lost 8, with 23 bases in between. CDR1 is SGHNT, CDR2 YYREEE, per germline (reference sequence). The CDR3 DNA follows: TGTGCCAGCAGGAATTGGGCCTTATCAGGTTACGATGAGCAGTTCTTC. Translation: CASRNWALSGYDEQFF.

The chain carries TRBV19 and TRBJ1-4, with unresolved D. Trimming cost V 6 bases and J 5 bases, with 4 bases left between them. Germline V gene lookup returns CDR1 LNHDA and CDR2 SQIVND (reference sequence). The CDR3 totals 11 residues. The CDR3 sequence: CASRRNEKLFF. The CDR3 bases are TGTGCCAGTAGGAGGAATGAAAAACTGTTTTTT.

The chain is built from TRBV4-1 and TRBJ2-5; 11 bases fit TRBD1. The CDR3 extends over 17 amino acids. Germline V CDR1 and CDR2: MGHRA, YSYEKL. The trim removed 0 bases at V and 4 bases at J, leaving 7 bases unmatched. CDR3 in amino acids: CASSQDPPDRGPETQYF. DNA for the CDR3: TGCGCCAGCAGCCAAGATCCCCCGGACAGGGGGCCAGAGACCCAGTACTTC.

The chain recombines TRBV5-1 with TRBJ1-2, with a possible D match to TRBD1 (6 bases). The V end lost 4 bases, the J end lost 2 bases, and 18 bases lay between the germline ends. Germline V CDR1 and CDR2: SGHRS, YFSETQ. CDR3 length equals 16 residues. CDR3 sequence reads: CASSAGGGGVNYGYTF. The CDR3 DNA follows: TGCGCCAGCAGCGCGGGTGGGGGCGGCGTAAACTATGGCTACACCTTC.

The chain couples TRBV27 to TRBJ1-1; D might be TRBD1 (6 bases). CDR3 length: 14 amino acids. Germline values: CDR1 MNHEY, CDR2 SMNVEV (reference sequence). The V gene lost 4 bases and the J gene lost 2 bases, with 11 bases spanning the gap. The CDR3 coding sequence is TGTGCCAGCAGTTGGGGGCGAGTAAACACTGAAGCTTTCTTT. This encodes CASSWGRVNTEAFF.

This clone appeared a single time. V usage is TRBV10-3 and J usage is TRBJ2-2; perhaps TRBD1 as D (6 bases). Germline lookup yields CDR1 ENHRY and CDR2 SYGVKD. Trimming removed 5 bases at V and 6 bases at J, with 16 bases between. The CDR3 runs to 15 residues. The CDR3: CAISRPTEGAGELFF. In nucleotides, the CDR3 is TGTGCCATCAGTCGACCTACAGAGGGGGCCGGGGAGCTGTTTTTT.

The chain couples TRBV6-6 to TRBJ1-2, with a weak D call TRBD1 (5 bases). The CDR3 sequence is 14 residues long. Trimming stripped 6 bases from V and 3 bases from J, with 14 bases between. CDR1 is MNHNY, CDR2 SVGAGI, per germline (reference sequence). The CDR3 protein is CASRGYGGDYGYTF. CDR3 sequence (DNA): TGTGCCAGCAGGGGGTACGGGGGGGACTATGGCTACACCTTC.